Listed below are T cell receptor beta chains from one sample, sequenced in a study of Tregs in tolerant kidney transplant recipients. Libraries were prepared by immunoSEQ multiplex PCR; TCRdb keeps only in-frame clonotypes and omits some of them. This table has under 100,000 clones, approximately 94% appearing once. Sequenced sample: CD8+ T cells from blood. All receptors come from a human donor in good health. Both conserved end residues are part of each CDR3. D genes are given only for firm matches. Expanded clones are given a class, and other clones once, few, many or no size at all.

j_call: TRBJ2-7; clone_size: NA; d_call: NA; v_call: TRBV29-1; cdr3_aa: CSVENSVNSYEQYF; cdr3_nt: TGCAGCGTTGAAAATTCGGTCAACTCCTACGAGCAGTACTTC
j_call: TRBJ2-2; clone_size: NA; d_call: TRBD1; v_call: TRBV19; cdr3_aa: CASSMGQGLELFF; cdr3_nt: TGTGCCAGTAGTATGGGACAGGGGCTGGAGCTGTTTTTT
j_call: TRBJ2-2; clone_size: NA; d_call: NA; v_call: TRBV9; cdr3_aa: CASSVGGTGELFF; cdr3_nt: TGTGCCAGCAGCGTAGGGGGGACCGGGGAGCTGTTTTTT
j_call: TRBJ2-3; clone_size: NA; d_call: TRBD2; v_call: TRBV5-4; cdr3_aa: CASSPGAGGGDTQYF; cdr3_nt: TGTGCCAGCAGCCCCGGAGCGGGGGGCGGGGATACGCAGTATTTT
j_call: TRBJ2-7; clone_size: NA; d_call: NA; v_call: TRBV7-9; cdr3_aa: CASSLEGRSYEQYF; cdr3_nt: TGTGCCAGCAGCTTAGAGGGCAGATCCTACGAGCAGTACTTC
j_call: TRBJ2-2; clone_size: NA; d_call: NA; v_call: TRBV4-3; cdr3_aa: CASSPGGWELFF; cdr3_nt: TGCGCCAGCAGCCCAGGAGGCTGGGAGCTGTTTTTT
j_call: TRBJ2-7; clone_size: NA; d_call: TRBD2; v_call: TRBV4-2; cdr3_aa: CASSSTSGGYEQYF; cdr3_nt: TGTGCCAGCAGCTCGACTAGCGGGGGCTACGAGCAGTACTTC
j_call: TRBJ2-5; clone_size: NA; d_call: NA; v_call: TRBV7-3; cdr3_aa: CASSLSGPWGETQYF; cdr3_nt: TGTGCCAGCAGCTTAAGTGGACCCTGGGGGGAGACCCAGTACTTC
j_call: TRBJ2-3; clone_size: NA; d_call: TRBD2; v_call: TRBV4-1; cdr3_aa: CASSQGLAGGTYTQYF; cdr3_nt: TGCGCCAGCAGCCAAGGACTAGCGGGGGGCACCTATACGCAGTATTTT
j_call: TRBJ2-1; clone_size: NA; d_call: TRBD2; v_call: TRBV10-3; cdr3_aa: CAISETGTSGPYNEQFF; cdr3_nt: TGTGCCATCAGTGAGACCGGGACTAGCGGGCCCTACAATGAGCAGTTCTTC
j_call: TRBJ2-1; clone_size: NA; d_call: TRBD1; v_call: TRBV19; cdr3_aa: CASTDRVSYNEQFF; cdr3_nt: TGTGCCAGTACGGACAGGGTCTCCTACAATGAGCAGTTCTTC
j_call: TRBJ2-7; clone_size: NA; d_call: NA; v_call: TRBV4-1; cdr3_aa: CASSQVQGGAYYEQYF; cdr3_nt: TGCGCCAGCAGCCAAGTTCAAGGGGGGGCTTACTACGAGCAGTACTTC
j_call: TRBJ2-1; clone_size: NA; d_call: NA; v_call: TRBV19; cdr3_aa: CASSWGQGNEQFF; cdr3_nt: TGTGCCAGTAGTTGGGGGCAGGGCAATGAGCAGTTCTTC
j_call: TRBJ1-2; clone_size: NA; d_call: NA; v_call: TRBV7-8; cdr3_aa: CASSFDTPNYGYTF; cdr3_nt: TGTGCCAGCAGCTTTGACACGCCTAACTATGGCTACACCTTC
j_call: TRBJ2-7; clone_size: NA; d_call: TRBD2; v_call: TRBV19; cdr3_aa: CASSIDSGSYEQYF; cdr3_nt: TGTGCCAGTAGTATTGACAGCGGGAGCTACGAGCAGTACTTC
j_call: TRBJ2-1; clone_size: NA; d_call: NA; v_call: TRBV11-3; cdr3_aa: CASSLEGGLVYNEQFF; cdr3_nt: TGTGCCAGCAGCTTAGAGGGGGGACTTGTCTACAATGAGCAGTTCTTC
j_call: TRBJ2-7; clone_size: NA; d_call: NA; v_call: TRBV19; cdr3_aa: CASSIVGGSYEQYF; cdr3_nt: TGTGCCAGTAGTATTGTGGGGGGCTCCTACGAGCAGTACTTC
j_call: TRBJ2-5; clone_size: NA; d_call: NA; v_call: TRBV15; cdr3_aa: CATGAGTLAQYF; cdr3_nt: TGTGCCACCGGCGCCGGGACTTTGGCCCAGTACTTC
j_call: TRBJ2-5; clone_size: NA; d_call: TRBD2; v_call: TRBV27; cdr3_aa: CASSTPGGGQETQYF; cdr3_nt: TGTGCCAGCAGCACCCCGGGAGGGGGGCAAGAGACCCAGTACTTC
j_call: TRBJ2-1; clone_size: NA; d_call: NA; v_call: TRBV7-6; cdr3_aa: CASSPKVEEGYNEQFF; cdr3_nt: TGTGCCAGCAGCCCAAAGGTGGAGGAGGGCTACAATGAGCAGTTCTTC
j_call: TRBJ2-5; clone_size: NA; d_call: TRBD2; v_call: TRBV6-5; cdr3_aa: CASIAGEGETQYF; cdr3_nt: TGTGCCAGCATAGCGGGAGAGGGGGAGACCCAGTACTTC
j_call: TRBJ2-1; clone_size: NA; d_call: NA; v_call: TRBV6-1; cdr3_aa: CASSGRGVYNEQFF; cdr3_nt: TGTGCCAGCAGTGGGAGGGGGGTCTACAATGAGCAGTTCTTC
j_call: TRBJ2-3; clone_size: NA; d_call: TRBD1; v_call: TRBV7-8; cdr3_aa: CASTGDRGLRFRYF; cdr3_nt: TGTGCCAGCACCGGGGACAGGGGGCTCCGGTTTCGGTATTTT
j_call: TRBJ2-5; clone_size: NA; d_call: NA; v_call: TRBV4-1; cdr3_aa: CASSQDKTSQYF; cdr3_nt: TGCGCCAGCAGCCAAGATAAAACTTCCCAGTACTTC
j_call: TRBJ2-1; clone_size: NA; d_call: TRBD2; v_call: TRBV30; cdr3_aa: CAFKREAGNEQFF; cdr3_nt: TGTGCCTTTAAGCGGGAGGCCGGGAATGAGCAGTTCTTC
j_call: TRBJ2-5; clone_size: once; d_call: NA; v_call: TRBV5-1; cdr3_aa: CASSASGGPVETQYF; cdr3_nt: TGCGCCAGCAGCGCCTCGGGCGGGCCTGTGGAGACCCAGTACTTC
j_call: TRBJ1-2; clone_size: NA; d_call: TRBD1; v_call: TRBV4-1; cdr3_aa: CASQGGGNYGYTF; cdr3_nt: TGCGCCAGTCAGGGGGGCGGGAACTATGGCTACACCTTC
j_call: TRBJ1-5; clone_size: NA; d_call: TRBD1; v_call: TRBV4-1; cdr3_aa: CASSQVSRASTGGHQPQHF; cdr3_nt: TGCGCCAGCAGCCAAGTCTCCCGCGCCTCGACAGGGGGCCATCAGCCCCAGCATTTT
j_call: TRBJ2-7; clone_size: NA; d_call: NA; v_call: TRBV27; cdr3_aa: CASSLSRWGTYEQYF; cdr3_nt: TGTGCCAGCAGTTTATCGCGATGGGGGACCTACGAGCAGTACTTC